These 23 T cell receptor beta chains came from one sample sequenced in a study of T-cell reconstitution after alpha-beta-depleted transplantation in children. TCRbeta library preparation incorporated unique molecular identifiers. TCRdb independently ran MiXCR on the PCR reads; one entry per CDR3 protein. The sample contains approximately 85,000 distinct CDR3 sequences, around 14% of which appear only once. Sequencing used PBMCs, mostly from graft donor cells, obtained 180 days after TCRalphabeta/CD19-depleted stem cell transplant. Receptors originate from a male patient between 2 and 15 years old who had a stem cell transplant for acute lymphoblastic leukemia, so the T cells may come from the graft donor.

This clonotype was found many times. The chain combines TRBV7-9 with TRBJ1-1, with 8 nucleotides matching TRBD1. The J segment lost 10 bases and the V segment lost 3 bases, leaving 13 bases of the junction unmatched. The CDR3 has 15 residues. The germline gives CDR1 SEHNR, CDR2 FQNEAQ (reference sequence). CDR3 DNA: TGTGCCAGCAGCTTGGTGAACTCAGGGGGCAGAGCAGCTTTCTTT. Its translation: CASSLVNSGGRAAFF. Filled out from reference TRBV7-9 and TRBJ1-1, the complete variable domain reads DTGVSQNPRHKITKRGQNVTFRCDPISEHNRLYWYRQTLGQGPEFLTYFQNEAQLEKSRLLSDRFSAERPKGSFSTLEIQRTEQGDSAMYLCASSLVNSGGRAAFFGQGTRLTVV.

This clonotype has a handful of counts. The chain recombines TRBV28 with TRBJ1-5, with 7 positions matching TRBD1. CDR1 and CDR2 (germline): MDHEN, SYDVKM. This CDR3 is built from 15 residues. The junction had 6 bases not matched to a gene; V was cut back by 3 bases and J by 4 bases. The CDR3 is CASSFRARGNQPQHF. CDR3 bases: TGTGCCAGCAGTTTCCGGGCCAGGGGGAATCAGCCCCAGCATTTT.

The chain carries TRBV5-1 and TRBJ2-1; TRBD2 matches at 13 bases. There are 16 residues in the CDR3. The junction had 7 bases not matched to a gene; V was cut back by 4 bases and J by 6 bases. The germline V gene has CDR1 SGHRS and CDR2 YFSETQ. The CDR3 DNA sequence: TGCGCCAGCAGCGCGTCCGGGACTAGCGGGATCAATGAGCAGTTCTTC. The encoded protein is CASSASGTSGINEQFF.

J is TRBJ2-6 and V is TRBV11-2; D may be TRBD2 (6 bases). CDR1 and CDR2 from the germline V gene are SGHAT and FQNNGV. The V end lost 5 bases, the J end lost 0 bases, and 11 bases lay between the germline ends. The CDR3 is made up of 16 amino acids. CDR3 sequence: CASSGRDFSGANVLTF. DNA of the CDR3: TGTGCCAGCAGCGGCCGGGACTTCTCTGGGGCCAACGTCCTGACTTTC.

This clonotype was picked up many times. The chain employs TRBV7-2 and TRBJ2-7; 7 nucleotides align to TRBD1. CDR3 length equals 14 residues. Germline V gene data show CDR1 as SGHTA and CDR2 as FQGNSA. V was pared by 3 bases and J by 5 bases, with 7 bases of the junction left unmatched. CDR3 DNA sequence: TGTGCCAGCAGCTTCCGGGACAGAGTCCACGAGCAGTACTTC. As protein: CASSFRDRVHEQYF.

This clonotype showed up many times. V gene TRBV7-9 combines with J gene TRBJ2-5; D may be TRBD2 (6 bases). The germline CDR1 and CDR2 sequences are SEHNR and FQNEAQ (reference sequence). The CDR3 contains 15 residues. V was trimmed by 5 bases and J by 3 bases, leaving 16 bases between them. CDR3 sequence reads: CASSPTSGFKETQYF. The CDR3, as DNA: TGTGCCAGCAGCCCCACGAGCGGGTTTAAAGAGACCCAGTACTTC.

This clonotype was detected only a few times. The chain carries TRBV19 and TRBJ2-3, with a weak D call TRBD2 (7 bases). The CDR3 contains 15 residues. CDR1 is LNHDA, CDR2 SQIVND, per germline (reference sequence). Trimming took 6 bases from V and 3 from J, leaving 16 bases between them. The CDR3: CASRGGAPRTDTQYF. In DNA, the CDR3 is TGTGCCAGTAGAGGGGGGGCGCCGCGGACAGATACGCAGTATTTT.

The V and J genes are TRBV10-3 and TRBJ2-5, with a weak D call TRBD1 (6 bases). In germline, CDR1 is ENHRY, CDR2 SYGVKD. The ends were cut back, 2 bases at V and 1 base at J, with 8 bases in the middle. The CDR3 is made up of 14 amino acids. The CDR3 loop is CAISEAGVQETQYF. The CDR3, as DNA: TGTGCCATCAGTGAGGCAGGGGTCCAAGAGACCCAGTACTTC.

The chain employs TRBV18 and TRBJ2-7; 7 positions match TRBD1. From germline, CDR1 is KGHSH and CDR2 LQKENI. V shed 6 bases, J shed 3 bases, and the junction held 2 bases outside the gene matches. This CDR3 is built from 12 residues. The CDR3 DNA reads as TGTGCCAGCTCGGGGACAGTCTACGAGCAGTACTTC. Encoded protein: CASSGTVYEQYF. The full variable domain, its missing parts supplied by reference TRBV18 and TRBJ2-7, is NAGVMQNPRHLVRRRGQEARLRCSPMKGHSHVYWYRQLPEEGLKFMVYLQKENIIDESGMPKERFSAEFPKEGPSILRIQQVVRGDSAAYFCASSGTVYEQYFGPGTRLTVT.

This clonotype was observed a handful of times. The V and J genes are TRBV5-1 and TRBJ1-2; weak D call: TRBD1 (6 bases). Germline assignment: CDR1 SGHRS and CDR2 YFSETQ. The germline V and J ends were trimmed by 2 bases and 3 bases, with 17 bases remaining between them. The length of the CDR3 is 16 residues. For the CDR3, the DNA is TGCGCCAGCAGCTTTGGCGGGACATTCCATTACTATGGCTACACCTTC. Its translation: CASSFGGTFHYYGYTF.

This clonotype was recorded a few times. The chain joins TRBV20-1 to TRBJ1-5; 8 nucleotides line up with TRBD1. The CDR3 is made up of 15 amino acids. Per the germline V gene, CDR1 is DFQATT and CDR2 is SNEGSKA (reference sequence). V lost 0 bases to trimming and J lost 4 bases; unmatched junction nucleotides: 5. CDR3 DNA sequence: TGCAGTGCTAGAGACCGGACAGGGAGGAATCAGCCCCAGCATTTT. Translation gives CSARDRTGRNQPQHF.

This clonotype has just a few counts. The chain couples TRBV6-2 or TRBV6-3 to TRBJ2-2, with 7 bases identical to TRBD1. V was clipped by 1 base and J by 3 bases; unmatched bases: 5. Germline CDR1 MNHEY, CDR2 SVGEGT. The CDR3 has 16 amino acids. CDR3: CASSYYRGTDTGELFF. CDR3 coding DNA: TGTGCCAGCAGTTACTACAGGGGTACGGACACCGGGGAGCTGTTTTTT.

This clonotype was found many times. The chain recombines TRBV7-2 with TRBJ2-5, with 7 nucleotides matching TRBD1. Germline CDR1 and CDR2: SGHTA and FQGNSA. V shed 2 bases and J 5 bases; nucleotides not matched to a gene: 5. There are 14 residues in the CDR3. The CDR3 is CASSLNGRGETQYF. CDR3 nucleotides: TGTGCCAGCAGCTTAAATGGCAGGGGGGAGACCCAGTACTTC.

This clonotype was detected only a few times. The genes are TRBV28 and TRBJ2-1, with a weak D call TRBD2 (6 bases). This CDR3 comprises 12 residues. Germline V lookup: CDR1 MDHEN, CDR2 SYDVKM. Trimming took 8 bases from V and 4 from J, leaving 9 bases between them. CDR3 in amino acids: CASWRGYNEQFF. The CDR3 DNA follows: TGTGCCAGCTGGAGGGGTTACAATGAGCAGTTCTTC.

This chain connects TRBV7-9 to TRBJ1-2; D remains ambiguous. CDR3 size: 14 residues. CDR1 and CDR2 (germline): SEHNR, FQNEAQ (reference sequence). Trimming took off 5 bases at V and 4 bases at J, with 14 bases between the two ends. The CDR3 reads CASSVNPGGYGYTF. In nucleotides, the CDR3 is TGTGCCAGCAGCGTTAATCCGGGAGGCTATGGCTACACCTTC.

This clonotype has a handful of counts. The genes are TRBV20-1 and TRBJ2-3, with TRBD2 matching over 15 bases. After removal of 0 bases from V and 7 bases from J, the junction contained 8 bases not matched to a gene. CDR3 size: 17 residues. Germline lookup yields CDR1 DFQATT and CDR2 SNEGSKA (reference sequence). The CDR3, as DNA: TGCAGTGCTAGAGATCCCAGGGGGACTAGCGGGAGGTATACGCAGTATTTT. Translation gives CSARDPRGTSGRYTQYF.

The chain carries TRBV28 and TRBJ1-3, with D possibly being TRBD1 (5 bases). The CDR3 is 15 residues long. Germline CDR1 MDHEN, CDR2 SYDVKM. V was shortened by 3 bases and J by 0 bases, with 9 bases between the two germline ends. The CDR3 coding sequence is TGTGCCAGCAGTTTGTGGGGCGGCTCTGGAAACACCATATATTTT. Translating it yields CASSLWGGSGNTIYF. Full variable domain (remainder filled in from reference TRBV28 and TRBJ1-3): DVKVTQSSRYLVKRTGEKVFLECVQDMDHENMFWYRQDPGLGLRLIYFSYDVKMKEKGDIPEGYSVSREKKERFSLILESASTNQTSMYLCASSLWGGSGNTIYFGEGSWLTVV.

This clonotype was seen a handful of times. The chain uses TRBV4-3 and TRBJ1-6, with 10 bases aligning to TRBD1. CDR3 length: 15 residues. The V gene's germline CDR1 is LGHNA and CDR2 YSLEER. Germline trimming cut 0 bases from V and 9 bases from J; bases unmatched to any gene: 2. This chain's CDR3 is CASSQEGTGVSPLHF. Here the CDR3 DNA reads TGCGCCAGCAGCCAAGAAGGGACAGGGGTTTCACCCCTCCACTTT.

This clonotype appeared many times. The junction shows a germline mismatch at one end, possibly a read error. The chain is built from TRBV7-2 and TRBJ2-3; TRBD1 or TRBD2 may be the D gene (6 bases each). There are 13 residues in the CDR3. The V gene's germline CDR1 is SGHTA and CDR2 FQGNSA. The CDR3 reads CASSSPRDRRGIF. The DNA for the CDR3 is TGTGCCAGCAGCAGTCCCCGGGACCGGAGGGGGATTTTT.

The rearrangement links TRBV5-4 to TRBJ2-7; TRBD1 might be the D (5 bases). Trimming took off 5 bases at V and 2 bases at J, with 14 bases between the two ends. Germline loops: CDR1 SGHNT, CDR2 YYREEE (reference sequence). CDR3 length equals 14 residues. The chain's CDR3 is CASRGPDNPYEQYF. In DNA form, the CDR3 reads TGTGCCAGCAGGGGGCCGGACAACCCCTACGAGCAGTACTTC.

This clonotype was picked up a small number of times. V and J are TRBV5-1 and TRBJ2-1, with 8 nucleotides matching TRBD2. This CDR3 contains 14 residues. After removal of 1 base from V and 8 bases from J, the junction contained 5 bases not matched to a gene. CDR1 and CDR2 (germline): SGHRS, YFSETQ. The CDR3 DNA follows: TGCGCCAGCAGCTTGACCAGCGGGAGTTATGAGCAGTTCTTC. It encodes CASSLTSGSYEQFF.

The V and J genes are TRBV4-1 and TRBJ1-1; D call uncertain. CDR1 is MGHRA and CDR2 is YSYEKL in the germline V gene. Deletions cut 3 bases from V and 3 bases from J, with 5 bases between. The CDR3 has 12 residues. CDR3 DNA sequence: TGCGCCAGCAGCCAGATTTACACTGAAGCTTTCTTT. Translated, it gives CASSQIYTEAFF.

This clonotype was seen a handful of times. The chain joins TRBV3-1 to TRBJ2-1; 10 bases map to TRBD2. V gave up 7 bases and J gave up 5 bases; unmatched junction bases: 8. Germline CDR1 reads LGHDT; CDR2 reads YNNKEL (reference sequence). This CDR3 has 15 residues. CDR3 amino acids: CASKGILAGDNEQFF. CDR3 in DNA: TGTGCCAGCAAAGGAATCCTAGCGGGAGACAATGAGCAGTTCTTC.